This note documents a single T cell receptor beta chain sequence. This CDR3 comprises 14 residues. V lost 1 base to trimming and J lost 0 bases, with 7 bases between them. Germline V gene lookup returns CDR1 LGHNA and CDR2 YSLEER. The data were produced by immunoSEQ multiplex PCR, yet TCRdb's version contains in-frame clones alone and is incomplete. This table has roughly 87,000 clones, less than 95% appearing once. The data stem from a study of OX40 agonist ivuxolimab in advanced cancers. This clonotype originated in an adult with an advanced solid tumor such as melanoma, head and neck, liver or kidney cancer. The material sequenced was CD4+ or CD8+ T cells sorted from blood, taken in a trial of the OX40 agonist ivuxolimab. The chain recombines TRBV4-3 with TRBJ2-7; TRBD1 might be the D (5 bases). The CDR3 DNA follows: TGCGCCAGCAGCCAAGGACAGCTCTCCTACGAGCAGTACTTC. Its protein product is CASSQGQLSYEQYF.